This entry features one TCR beta chain sequence. Profiled with immunoSEQ multiplex PCR; TCRdb holds only in-frame clones, not every one. The table includes about 42,000 clones, 92% detected once. The data were taken from a study of blood T cell repertoires in COVID-19. Study details: Acute and convalescent COVID-19 specimens originated in the United States, Italy and Spain.

The J segment lost 3 bases and the V segment lost 0 bases, leaving 6 bases of the junction unmatched. This CDR3 comprises 16 residues. The germline V gene has CDR1 SGHRS and CDR2 YFSETQ. The clonotype originates from a man aged 50-60 years with active COVID-19. The chain uses TRBV5-1 and TRBJ2-3, with 8 bases identical to TRBD1. The specimen sequenced was peripheral blood. The CDR3 DNA sequence: TGCGCCAGCAGCTTGGCGTGGGACAGGCGTACAGATACGCAGTATTTT. Translating gives CASSLAWDRRTDTQYF. The full variable domain, its missing parts supplied by reference TRBV5-1 and TRBJ2-3, is KAGVTQTPRYLIKTRGQQVTLSCSPISGHRSVSWYQQTPGQGLQFLFEYFSETQRNKGNFPGRFSGRQFSNSRSEMNVSTLELGDSALYLCASSLAWDRRTDTQYFGPGTRLTVL.